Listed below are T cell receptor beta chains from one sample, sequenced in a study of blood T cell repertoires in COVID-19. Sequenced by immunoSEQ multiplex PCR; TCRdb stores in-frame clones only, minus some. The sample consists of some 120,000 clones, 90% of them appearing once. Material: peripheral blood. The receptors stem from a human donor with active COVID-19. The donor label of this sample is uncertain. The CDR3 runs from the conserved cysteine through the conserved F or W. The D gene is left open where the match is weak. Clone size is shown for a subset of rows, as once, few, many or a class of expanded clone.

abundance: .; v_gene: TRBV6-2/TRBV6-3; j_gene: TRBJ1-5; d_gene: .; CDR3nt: TGTGCCAGCAACCCCTCGGACTGGGGCAATCAGCCCCAGCATTTT; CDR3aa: CASNPSDWGNQPQHF
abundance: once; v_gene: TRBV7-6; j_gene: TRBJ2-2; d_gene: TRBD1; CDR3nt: TGTGCCAGCAGACCTACAGGGGCCTACACCGGGGAGCTGTTTTTT; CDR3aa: CASRPTGAYTGELFF
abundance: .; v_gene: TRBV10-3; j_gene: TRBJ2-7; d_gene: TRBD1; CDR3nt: TGTGCCATCAGCACCCGGGACAGGGGCCACGAGCAGTACTTC; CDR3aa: CAISTRDRGHEQYF
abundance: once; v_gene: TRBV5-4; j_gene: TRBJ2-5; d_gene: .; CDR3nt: TGTGCCAGCAGCCAAACGGACAGAGGCCAAGAGACCCAGTACTTC; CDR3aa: CASSQTDRGQETQYF
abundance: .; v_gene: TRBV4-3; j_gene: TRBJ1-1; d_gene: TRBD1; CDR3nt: TGCGCCAGTACGACAGGGATGAACACTGAAGCTTTCTTT; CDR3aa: CASTTGMNTEAFF
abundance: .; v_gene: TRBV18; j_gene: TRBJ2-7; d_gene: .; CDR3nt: TGTGCCAGCTCAAACACCCCCTACGAGCAGTACTTC; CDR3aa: CASSNTPYEQYF
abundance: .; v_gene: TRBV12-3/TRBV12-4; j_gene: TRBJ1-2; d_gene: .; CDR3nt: TGTGCCAGCAGTCAAGGAGTTAACTATGGCTACACCTTC; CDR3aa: CASSQGVNYGYTF
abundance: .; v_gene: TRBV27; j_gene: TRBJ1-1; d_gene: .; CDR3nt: TGTGCCAGCAGCCAAGGGGGAGTGACTGAAGCTTTCTTT; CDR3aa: CASSQGGVTEAFF
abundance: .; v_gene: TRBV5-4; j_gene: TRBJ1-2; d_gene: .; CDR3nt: TGTGCGTACCTCGGCGGTGGCTATGGCTACACCTTC; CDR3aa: CAYLGGGYGYTF
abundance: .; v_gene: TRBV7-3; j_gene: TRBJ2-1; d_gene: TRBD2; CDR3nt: TGTGCCAGCAGCTATGGGACTAGCGGGGACAATGAGCAGTTCTTC; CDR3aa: CASSYGTSGDNEQFF
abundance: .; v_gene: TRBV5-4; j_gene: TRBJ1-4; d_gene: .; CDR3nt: TGTGCCAGCAGCTCGCGAGGGACTTCGGCTAATGAAAAACTGTTTTTT; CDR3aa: CASSSRGTSANEKLFF
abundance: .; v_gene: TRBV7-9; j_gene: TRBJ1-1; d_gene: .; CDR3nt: TGTGCCTCCAGTCTAGTTCCAGTCGAAGCTTTCTTT; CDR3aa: CASSLVPVEAFF
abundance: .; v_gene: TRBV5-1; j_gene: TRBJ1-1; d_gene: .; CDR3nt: TGCGCCAGCAGCCCTGATGTCCTACTGCCTACTATGAACACTGAAGCTTTCTTT; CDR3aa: CASSPDVLLPTMNTEAFF
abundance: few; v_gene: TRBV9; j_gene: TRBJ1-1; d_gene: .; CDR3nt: TGTGCCAGCATGGTAGTTGAGCGTCGTCCCAATAACACTGAAGCTTTCTTT; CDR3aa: CASMVVERRPNNTEAFF
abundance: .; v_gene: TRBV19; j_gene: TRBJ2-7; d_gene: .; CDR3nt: TGTGCCAGTAGTTATCAGCGGTTCACCGGGGAGCAGTACTTC; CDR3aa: CASSYQRFTGEQYF
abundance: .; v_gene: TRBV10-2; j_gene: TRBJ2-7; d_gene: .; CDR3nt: TGCGCCAGCAGTGAGTCAATGCTCGTCCATACGGGGGGCACGTACTTC; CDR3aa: CASSESMLVHTGGTYF
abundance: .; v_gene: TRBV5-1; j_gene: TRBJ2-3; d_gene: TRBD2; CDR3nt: TGCGCCAGCAGCTTTGGTCGGGGGACTACCACAGATACGCAGTATTTT; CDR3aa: CASSFGRGTTTDTQYF
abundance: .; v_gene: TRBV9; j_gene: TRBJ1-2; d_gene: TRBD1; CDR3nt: TGTGCCAGCAGCGAGGGACAGGACTATGGCTACACCTTC; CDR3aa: CASSEGQDYGYTF
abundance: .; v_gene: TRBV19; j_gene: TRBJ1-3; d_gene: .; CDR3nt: TGTGCCAGTAGTCCCGGTCCTGGAGGGCCACGGGGATCTGGAAACACCATATATTTT; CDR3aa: CASSPGPGGPRGSGNTIYF
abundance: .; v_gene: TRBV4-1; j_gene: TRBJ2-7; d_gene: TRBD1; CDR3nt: TGCGCCAGCAGCCAGACAGGGGGCCCTAGTTACGAGCAGTACTTC; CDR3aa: CASSQTGGPSYEQYF
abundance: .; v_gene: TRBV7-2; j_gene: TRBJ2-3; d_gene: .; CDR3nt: TGTGCCAGCAGCGAAGGGTCAGGGCGGAATTCAGATACGCAGTATTTT; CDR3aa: CASSEGSGRNSDTQYF
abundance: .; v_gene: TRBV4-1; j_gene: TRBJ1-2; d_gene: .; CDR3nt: TGCGCCAGCAGCGAGAGGGGGGGAGGCTACACCTTC; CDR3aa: CASSERGGGYTF
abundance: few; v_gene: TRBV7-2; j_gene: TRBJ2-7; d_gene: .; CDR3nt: TGTGCCAGCAGCTTAGCGTTAGGGGGGGGCTCCTACGAGCAGTACTTC; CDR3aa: CASSLALGGGSYEQYF
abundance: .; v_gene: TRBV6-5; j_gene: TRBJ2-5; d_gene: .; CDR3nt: TGTGCCAGCAGTTATTCCGACTATATGGAGACCCAGTACTTC; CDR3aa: CASSYSDYMETQYF
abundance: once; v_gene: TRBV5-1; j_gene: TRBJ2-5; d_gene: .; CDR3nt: TGCGCCAGCAGCTTGGTCCCAGGCAAAGAGACCCAGTACTTC; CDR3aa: CASSLVPGKETQYF
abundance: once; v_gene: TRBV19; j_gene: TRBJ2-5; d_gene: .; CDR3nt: TGTGCCAGTAGTATCCGCAGGGGGGACCAAGAGACCCAGTACTTC; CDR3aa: CASSIRRGDQETQYF
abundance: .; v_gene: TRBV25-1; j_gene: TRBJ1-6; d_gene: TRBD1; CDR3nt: TGTGCCAGCAGTGACCTAGGACAGGGCGAATCACCCCTCCACTTT; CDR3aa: CASSDLGQGESPLHF
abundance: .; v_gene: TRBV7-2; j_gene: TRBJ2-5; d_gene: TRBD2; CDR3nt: TGTGCCAGCAGCTTAGCGAGCACGGGTAGCGGGGGGGCCGGTTCGGAGACCCAGTACTTC; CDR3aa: CASSLASTGSGGAGSETQYF
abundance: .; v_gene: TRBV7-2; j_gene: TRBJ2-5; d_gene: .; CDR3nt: TGTGCCAGCAGCTCCCCAAAAGAGACCCAGTACTTC; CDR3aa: CASSSPKETQYF
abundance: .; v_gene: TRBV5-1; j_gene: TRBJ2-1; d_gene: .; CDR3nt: TGCGCCAGCCTGGGAGACTACCTCCACGAGCAGTTCTTC; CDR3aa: CASLGDYLHEQFF
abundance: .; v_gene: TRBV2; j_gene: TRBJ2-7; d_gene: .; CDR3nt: TGTGCCAGCGCCCTTGACAGGAAAACCTACGAGCAGTACTTC; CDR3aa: CASALDRKTYEQYF
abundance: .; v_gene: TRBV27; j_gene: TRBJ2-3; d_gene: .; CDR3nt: TGTGCCAGCAGTTTCACTGAAACCACAGATACGCAGTATTTT; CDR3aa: CASSFTETTDTQYF
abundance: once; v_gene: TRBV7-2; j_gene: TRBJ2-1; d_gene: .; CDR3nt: TGTGCCAGCAGGGGATTGAGGAGGGCTAATGAGCAGTTCTTC; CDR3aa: CASRGLRRANEQFF
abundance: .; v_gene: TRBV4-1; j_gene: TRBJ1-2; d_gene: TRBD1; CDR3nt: TGCGCCAGCAGCCAAATACAGGGGTCTAACTATGGCTACACCTTC; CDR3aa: CASSQIQGSNYGYTF
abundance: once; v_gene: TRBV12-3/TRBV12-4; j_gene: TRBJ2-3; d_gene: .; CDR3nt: TGTGCCAGCGGCTCGGGTACGCAGTATTTT; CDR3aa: CASGSGTQYF
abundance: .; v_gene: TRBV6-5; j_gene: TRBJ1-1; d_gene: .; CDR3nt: TGTGCCAGCAGTTATTTGGCGAACACTGAAGCTTTCTTT; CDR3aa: CASSYLANTEAFF
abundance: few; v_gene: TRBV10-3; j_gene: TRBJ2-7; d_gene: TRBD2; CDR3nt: TGTGCATCCCGGGGAGGCGGGGGGACCTACGAGCAGTACTTC; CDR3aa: CASRGGGGTYEQYF
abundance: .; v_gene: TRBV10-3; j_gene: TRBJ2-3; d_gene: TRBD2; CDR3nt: TGTGCCACGAGCGGGGGGCGGGTTACAGATACGCAGTATTTT; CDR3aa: CATSGGRVTDTQYF
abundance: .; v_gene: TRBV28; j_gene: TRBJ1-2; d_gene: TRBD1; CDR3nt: TGTGCCAGCTCACTGACAGGGAACTATGGCTACACCTTC; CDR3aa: CASSLTGNYGYTF
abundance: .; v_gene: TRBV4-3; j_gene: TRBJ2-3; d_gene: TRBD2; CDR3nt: TGCGCCAGCAGCCCTATCGGGACTAGCTTAACCGATACGCAGTATTTT; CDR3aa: CASSPIGTSLTDTQYF
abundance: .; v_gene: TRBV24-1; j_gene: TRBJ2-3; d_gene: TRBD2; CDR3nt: TGTGCCACCAGTGTCCAGCGGGGAACTAGCACAGATACGCAGTATTTT; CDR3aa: CATSVQRGTSTDTQYF